This T cell receptor beta chain was recorded in a study of HIV-infected children after antiretroviral therapy interruption. About the research overall: EBV and CMV exposure was recorded in most children. Continuous-treatment samples came from weeks 0, 48 and 150. Points from the study as a whole: By the end of treatment interruption, naive CD4+ clonality (Gini) increased. The CD45RA+ naive sort may contain some EMRA or stem memory cells.

CDR3 length: 15 residues. Trimming stripped 4 bases from V and 0 bases from J, with 10 bases between. Germline CDR1 reads MNHEY; CDR2 reads SMNVEV (reference sequence). Notes on this clonotype: Its antigen is currently unknown.

Treatment in this sample: PENTA 11 planned treatment interruption arm or continuous ART arm. The TCR library was built from RNA with a 3' RACE protocol and unique molecular identifiers. Via MiXCR, TCRdb re-called the 3' RACE reads, giving one row per CDR3 protein. The table lists over 35,000 distinct CDR3 sequences, under 8% of them singletons. Here the sequenced sample was CD45RA+ CD4+ T cells from PBMCs, pooled from several time points, taken from a donor given antiretroviral therapy, either interrupted or continuous. As for subset: naive CD4+ CD45RA+ CD45RO- T cells. The rearrangement uses TRBV27 and TRBJ1-5, with unresolved D. The TCR sequence derives from a pool of human donors with HIV. The CDR3 DNA reads TGTGCCAGCAGTTGGAAGTTTTATAGCAATCAGCCCCAGCATTTT. This gives the protein CASSWKFYSNQPQHF.